The text below deals with one T cell receptor (beta chain). The target antigen is unknown. This sample is drawn from a study of cytomegalovirus exposure and HLA in healthy donors. Study-wide findings and caveats: The availability of immune exposure information extended only to CMV serostatus.

The PCR had 60 Vbeta and 13 Jbeta primers. Data came from immunoSEQ multiplex PCR; TCRdb stores just in-frame clones and leaves some out. The repertoire holds over 35,000 clones, with about 60% as singletons. The CDR3 is made up of 15 amino acids. Trimming left V 0 bases short and J 2 bases short, with 5 bases between. From germline, CDR1 is LGHNA and CDR2 YSLEER. The specimen was PBMCs. This sequence joins TRBV4-3 and TRBJ1-6; D call uncertain. This sequence originates from a human donor in good health. For the CDR3, the DNA is TGCGCCAGCAGCCAAGATTCCGCCTATAATTCACCCCTCCACTTT. This sequence encodes CASSQDSAYNSPLHF.